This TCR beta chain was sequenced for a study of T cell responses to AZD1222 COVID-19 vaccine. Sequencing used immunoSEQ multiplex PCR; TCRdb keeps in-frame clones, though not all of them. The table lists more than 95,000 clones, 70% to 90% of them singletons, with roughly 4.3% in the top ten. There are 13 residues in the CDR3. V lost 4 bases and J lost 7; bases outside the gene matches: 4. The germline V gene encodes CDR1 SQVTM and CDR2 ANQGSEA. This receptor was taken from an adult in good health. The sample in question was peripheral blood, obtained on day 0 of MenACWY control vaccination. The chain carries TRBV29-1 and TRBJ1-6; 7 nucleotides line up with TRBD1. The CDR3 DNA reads TGCAGCGTTGGGGCAGGGGGGAATTCACCCCTCCACTTT. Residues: CSVGAGGNSPLHF.